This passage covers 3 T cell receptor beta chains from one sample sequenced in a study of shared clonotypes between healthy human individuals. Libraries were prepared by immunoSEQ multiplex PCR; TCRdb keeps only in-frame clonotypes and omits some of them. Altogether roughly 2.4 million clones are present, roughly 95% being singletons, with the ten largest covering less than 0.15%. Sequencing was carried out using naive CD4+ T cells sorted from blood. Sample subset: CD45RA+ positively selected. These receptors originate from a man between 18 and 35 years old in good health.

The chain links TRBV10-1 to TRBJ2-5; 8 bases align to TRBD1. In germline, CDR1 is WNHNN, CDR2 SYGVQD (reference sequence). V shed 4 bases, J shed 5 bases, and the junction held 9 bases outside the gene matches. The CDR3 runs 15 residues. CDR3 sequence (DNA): TGCGCCAGCAGTGCGGACAGCCCAGGGGGCGAGACCCAGTACTTC. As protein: CASSADSPGGETQYF.

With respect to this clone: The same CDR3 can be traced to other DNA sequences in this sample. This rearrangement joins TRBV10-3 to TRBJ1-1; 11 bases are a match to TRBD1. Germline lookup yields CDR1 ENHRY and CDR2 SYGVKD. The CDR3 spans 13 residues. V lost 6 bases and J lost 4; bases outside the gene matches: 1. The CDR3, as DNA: TGTGCCATCAGGGGGACAGGGGGCACTGAAGCTTTCTTT. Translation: CAIRGTGGTEAFF.

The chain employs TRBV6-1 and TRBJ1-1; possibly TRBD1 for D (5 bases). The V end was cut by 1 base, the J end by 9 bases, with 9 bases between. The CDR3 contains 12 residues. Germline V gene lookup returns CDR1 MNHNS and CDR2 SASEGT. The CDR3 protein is CASSEGGLKAFF. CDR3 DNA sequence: TGTGCCAGCAGTGAAGGGGGCCTGAAAGCTTTCTTT.